The 16 T cell receptor beta chains below come from one sample, sequenced in a study of blood T cells in healthy people across ages. The second PCR ran roughly 7 to 12 cycles with a sample-barcoded 5' primer and J-beta primers. TCRdb analysed the 5' RACE reads with MiXCR anew, one entry per CDR3 protein. The data contain 1,500,000 or so distinct CDR3 sequences, approximately 43% of them singletons. Sequenced material: blood. All receptors derive from a young woman in good health.

Details on this clonotype: A read error is possible here, since a much larger clone lies one base away. The rearrangement links TRBV6-6 to TRBJ2-7; 7 bases map to TRBD1. Germline V gene lookup returns CDR1 MNHNY and CDR2 SVGAGI (reference sequence). V dropped 5 bases and J dropped 3; count of bases not matched to a gene: 4. This CDR3 contains 13 residues. CDR3 sequence (DNA): TGTGCCAGCAGTGACGACAGGGACTACGAGCAGTACTTC. It yields the protein CASSDDRDYEQYF.

This clonotype was counted a few times. The chain is built from TRBV12-3 or TRBV12-4 and TRBJ1-2, with TRBD1 as a possible D gene (6 bases). The CDR3 length is 16 residues. V lost 4 bases and J 2 bases, leaving 17 bases between the germline ends. The CDR3 sequence: CASSSARGGLNYGYTF. CDR3 bases: TGTGCCAGCAGTTCGGCCAGGGGAGGGTTGAACTATGGCTACACCTTC.

This clonotype was observed a handful of times. The chain is built from TRBV18 and TRBJ2-4, with D tentatively TRBD1 (5 bases). V lost 6 bases and J 0 bases, leaving 9 bases between the germline ends. The CDR3 has 14 amino acids. Germline V CDR1 and CDR2: KGHSH, LQKENI. This chain's CDR3 is CASSPGKAKNIQYF. The CDR3 bases are TGTGCCAGCTCTCCAGGGAAAGCCAAAAACATTCAGTACTTC.

The chain combines TRBV29-1 with TRBJ2-5; 8 positions agree with TRBD1. CDR1 SQVTM and CDR2 ANQGSEA come from the germline V gene. J lost 7 bases, V lost 5 bases, and 15 bases had no gene match. CDR3 length equals 15 residues. Here the CDR3 reads CSVRVGGTGEGTQYF. The CDR3 DNA follows: TGCAGCGTTCGGGTAGGGGGGACAGGTGAAGGGACCCAGTACTTC.

This clonotype was observed a handful of times. The chain carries TRBV29-1 and TRBJ2-1, with 11 bases matching TRBD2. Germline values: CDR1 SQVTM, CDR2 ANQGSEA. V gave up 1 base and J gave up 1 base; unmatched junction bases: 6. The CDR3 spans 17 residues. CDR3 DNA: TGCAGCGTTGAAGTCCCAGCTAGCGGGGGGTCCTACAATGAGCAGTTCTTC. Translation: CSVEVPASGGSYNEQFF.

The CDR3 loop is CSARGPAPGYTF. Here the CDR3 DNA reads TGCAGTGCTAGGGGGCCAGCTCCCGGCTACACCTTC. The chain recombines TRBV20-1 with TRBJ1-2, with D possibly matching TRBD1 (5 bases). The CDR3 covers 12 residues. Germline-derived CDR1 and CDR2 are DFQATT and SNEGSKA (reference sequence). V was shortened by 3 bases and J by 8 bases, with 13 bases between the two germline ends.

This chain uses TRBV27 with TRBJ2-6; D could derive from TRBD1 or TRBD2 (5 bases each). Germline V gene sequence: CDR1 MNHEY, CDR2 SMNVEV (reference sequence). V was clipped by 0 bases and J by 0 bases, with 15 bases between them. The CDR3 covers 19 residues. CDR3 nucleotide sequence: TGTGCCAGCAGTTTATCGGGACCCCGATTAAGCTCTGGGGCCAACGTCCTGACTTTC. As protein: CASSLSGPRLSSGANVLTF.

The V and J genes are TRBV29-1 and TRBJ1-2; 9 positions match TRBD1. The V gene's germline CDR1 is SQVTM and CDR2 ANQGSEA. The J segment lost 7 bases and the V segment lost 2 bases, leaving 2 bases of the junction unmatched. The CDR3 totals 12 residues. CDR3 DNA: TGCAGCGTTGAAACAGGGGGCTGTGGCTACACCTTC. Translating gives CSVETGGCGYTF.

The sample holds a few counts of this clonotype. The chain uses TRBV5-1 and TRBJ2-7, with D perhaps assigned TRBD1 or TRBD2 (6 bases each). The CDR3 has 17 amino acids. Germline lookup yields CDR1 SGHRS and CDR2 YFSETQ. With 7 bases removed from V and 1 base from J, the gap between germline ends came to 24 bases. Here the CDR3 reads CASEIGGQLGKSYEQYF. CDR3 bases: TGCGCCAGCGAAATTGGGGGGCAGCTGGGGAAATCCTACGAGCAGTACTTC.

This chain links TRBV4-1 with TRBJ2-7, with 14 bases matching TRBD2. With the DNA end fitting TRBJ2-5 better, the J assignment may be wrong. In germline, CDR1 is MGHRA, CDR2 YSYEKL. This CDR3 is 16 amino acids long. For the CDR3, the DNA is TGCGCCAGCAGCCAACGACTAGCGGGGGGGCTTGAGACCCAGTACTTC. It specifies CASSQRLAGGLETQYF.

V usage is TRBV6-5 and J usage is TRBJ2-2; TRBD2 matches at 12 bases. The ends lost 5 bases at V and 1 base at J; junction bases unmatched: 2. This CDR3 is 16 amino acids long. CDR1 and CDR2 from the germline V gene are MNHEY and SVGAGI. The CDR3 protein is CASSPLAGGNTGELFF. In DNA form, the CDR3 reads TGTGCCAGCAGTCCACTAGCGGGGGGGAACACCGGGGAGCTGTTTTTT.

The chain recombines TRBV9 with TRBJ2-5; weak D call: TRBD1 (8 bases). The CDR3 is made up of 16 amino acids. Trimming cost V 4 bases and J 5 bases, with 21 bases left between them. Germline-derived CDR1 and CDR2 are SGDLS and YYNGEE. This CDR3 is CASSIALQGGYETQYF. The CDR3 DNA follows: TGTGCCAGCAGCATAGCCCTACAGGGGGGGTATGAGACCCAGTACTTC.

Comment on this clonotype: This could be a read error, since a much larger clone is one nucleotide away. The CDR3 sequence is CSVGPIGFADTQYF. CDR3 nucleotides: TGCAGCGTTGGACCCATAGGCTTCGCAGATACGCAGTATTTT. V gene TRBV29-1 combines with J gene TRBJ2-3; no clear D. Trimming pared 4 bases from V and 4 bases from J, leaving 15 bases between. The CDR3 has 14 residues. Germline V gives CDR1 SQVTM, CDR2 ANQGSEA.

The chain uses TRBV12-3 or TRBV12-4 and TRBJ1-4; D gene uncertain. V was clipped by 5 bases and J by 6 bases, with 10 bases between them. CDR3 length: 13 amino acids. The DNA of the CDR3 is TGTGCCAGCAGTCCGGGAGCGTATGAAAAACTGTTTTTT. The encoded protein is CASSPGAYEKLFF.

The genes are TRBV6-2 or TRBV6-3 and TRBJ1-1; D is unclear. This CDR3 is built from 14 residues. Germline V gives CDR1 MNHEY, CDR2 SVGEGT. V lost 3 bases and J lost 1, with 9 bases in between. DNA of the CDR3: TGTGCCAGCAGTTATCGACGACAGAACACTGAAGCTTTCTTT. Amino acid sequence: CASSYRRQNTEAFF.

This clonotype was counted only a few times. V is TRBV4-1 and J is TRBJ2-1, with TRBD2 matching over 9 bases. Germline trimming cut 0 bases from V and 3 bases from J; bases unmatched to any gene: 9. CDR3 length: 18 amino acids. CDR1 and CDR2 from the germline V gene are MGHRA and YSYEKL. In DNA form, the CDR3 reads TGCGCCAGCAGCCAAGATAGGCTAGCGGGGTCCAACTACAATGAGCAGTTCTTC. Translating gives CASSQDRLAGSNYNEQFF.